Each of the 28 T cell receptor beta chains below was sequenced from the same sample in a study of T cells after yellow fever vaccination. TCRdb re-called the 5' RACE reads through MiXCR, storing one row per CDR3 protein. The sample lists about 350,000 distinct CDR3 sequences; 9.5% to 15% were seen once. The sequencing here drew on CD4+ T cells sorted from PBMCs, taken 15 days after the yellow fever booster vaccination. Every receptor here comes from a man between 18 and 29 years old who received the YFV17D yellow fever vaccine.

This clonotype has more than one count but fewer than ten. The V and J genes are TRBV11-2 and TRBJ2-1; 11 bases map to TRBD1. Looked up from germline, CDR1 is SGHAT and CDR2 is FQNNGV. Unmatched junction bases numbered 9, after V lost 5 bases and J lost 6 bases. This CDR3 comprises 16 residues. The CDR3 sequence is CASSPQDRGRGNEQFF. CDR3 sequence (DNA): TGTGCCAGCAGCCCGCAGGACAGGGGGCGAGGCAATGAGCAGTTCTTC.

The chain links TRBV6-6 to TRBJ2-3; 12 nucleotides agree with TRBD2. Germline values: CDR1 MNHNY, CDR2 SVGAGI (reference sequence). V shed 6 bases, J shed 6 bases, and the junction held 7 bases outside the gene matches. CDR3 length equals 15 residues. The CDR3 protein is CASSGLAGTRDTQYF. The CDR3 DNA reads TGTGCCAGCAGCGGACTAGCGGGGACTCGGGATACGCAGTATTTT.

This clonotype has only a few counts. V is TRBV9 and J is TRBJ1-3, with a possible D match to TRBD1 (6 bases). The CDR3 is 15 residues long. V lost 0 bases and J lost 7, with 14 bases in between. The V gene's germline CDR1 is SGDLS and CDR2 YYNGEE. The DNA for the CDR3 is TGTGCCAGCAGCGTAGGGGACACCGACCTGAACACCATATATTTT. This encodes CASSVGDTDLNTIYF.

This clonotype was picked up many times. The chain is built from TRBV4-1 and TRBJ2-7, with TRBD2 matching 9 bases. Germline V gene sequence: CDR1 MGHRA, CDR2 YSYEKL. Trimming cost V 1 base and J 2 bases; bases outside gene matches: 6. CDR3 length equals 16 residues. CDR3 protein: CASSQVWIAGAYEQYF. Here the CDR3 DNA reads TGCGCCAGCAGCCAAGTATGGATAGCGGGGGCCTACGAGCAGTACTTC.

This clonotype occurred a few times. V usage is TRBV10-3 and J usage is TRBJ1-2; possibly TRBD1 for D (5 bases). Per germline, CDR1 ENHRY and CDR2 SYGVKD. V lost 8 bases to trimming and J lost 5 bases, with 12 bases between them. The CDR3 is made up of 12 amino acids. CDR3 nucleotides: TGTGCCATCCGGGGCAGTGCGTATGGCTACACCTTC. It is translated as CAIRGSAYGYTF.

This clonotype has ten or more counts. This sequence joins TRBV6-5 and TRBJ1-2; D gene ambiguous. The ends were cut back, 5 bases at V and 7 bases at J, with 11 bases in the middle. CDR1 MNHEY and CDR2 SVGAGI come from the germline V gene. The CDR3 runs 12 residues. The DNA of the CDR3 is TGTGCCAGCAGTAACCGTCCCAGTGGCTACACCTTC. Translating it yields CASSNRPSGYTF.

This clonotype was counted a few times. The V gene is TRBV5-1, the J gene TRBJ2-3; 11 nucleotides line up with TRBD1. Germline trimming cut 3 bases from V and 0 bases from J; bases unmatched to any gene: 9. CDR3 size: 18 residues. In germline, CDR1 is SGHRS, CDR2 YFSETQ. The CDR3 is CASSYGQGARASTDTQYF. DNA of the CDR3: TGCGCCAGCAGCTACGGACAGGGGGCCCGTGCTAGCACAGATACGCAGTATTTT.

The table lists this clonotype with a few counts. V gene TRBV5-1 combines with J gene TRBJ2-1; 10 nucleotides match TRBD2. Germline CDR1 is SGHRS and CDR2 is YFSETQ. This CDR3 has 14 amino acids. After removal of 0 bases from V and 9 bases from J, the junction contained 3 bases not matched to a gene. The CDR3 here is CASSLEQRGGEQFF. CDR3 nucleotide sequence: TGCGCCAGCAGCTTGGAACAGCGGGGGGGTGAGCAGTTCTTC.

The chain has TRBV28 and TRBJ2-3, with unresolved D. Trimming stripped 3 bases from V and 13 bases from J, with 17 bases between. The germline V gene has CDR1 MDHEN and CDR2 SYDVKM. The CDR3 covers 13 residues. CDR3 residues: CASSLARVEWEYF. DNA for the CDR3: TGTGCCAGCAGTTTGGCTCGGGTCGAATGGGAGTATTTT.

This clonotype was seen more than once but under ten times. This chain uses TRBV5-1 with TRBJ2-7, with TRBD1 as a possible D gene (6 bases). The V and J ends lost 0 bases and 3 bases respectively, with 10 bases between them. Germline-derived CDR1 and CDR2 are SGHRS and YFSETQ. The CDR3 has 14 amino acids. CDR3 DNA sequence: TGCGCCAGCAGCTTGGCCTTAGGGGGCTACGAGCAGTACGTC. Protein sequence: CASSLALGGYEQYV.

In this sample, this clonotype turned up many times. One junction end does not reproduce the germline sequence, and a read error may be involved. The chain is built from TRBV5-1 and TRBJ2-1; 14 positions match TRBD2. The CDR3 totals 15 residues. In germline, CDR1 is SGHRS, CDR2 YFSETQ. CDR3 in amino acids: CASSLGLAGANEQFF. The CDR3 coding sequence is TGTGCCAGCAGCTTGGGACTAGCGGGGGCCAATGAGCAGTTCTTC.

This clonotype was detected only a few times. The V gene is TRBV6-5, the J gene TRBJ1-2; TRBD1 aligns across 9 bases. CDR1 is MNHEY, CDR2 SVGAGI, per germline. The length of the CDR3 is 15 residues. J lost 3 bases, V lost 5 bases, and 7 bases had no gene match. CDR3 amino acids: CASSPSGQGYYGYTF. The CDR3 bases are TGTGCCAGCAGTCCTTCGGGACAGGGATACTATGGCTACACCTTC.

The chain is built from TRBV5-1 and TRBJ2-5, with no clear D. V lost 0 bases and J 3 bases, leaving 12 bases between the germline ends. The CDR3 loop spans 15 amino acids. CDR1 is SGHRS and CDR2 is YFSETQ in the germline V gene. The CDR3 is CASSLDPFREETQYF. The CDR3 nucleotides are TGCGCCAGCAGCTTGGACCCATTCAGAGAAGAGACCCAGTACTTC.

This chain connects TRBV9 to TRBJ2-1; the match to TRBD2 covers 11 bases. The CDR3 is 15 residues long. V lost 2 bases, J lost 10 bases, and 8 bases stayed unmatched. Germline assignment: CDR1 SGDLS and CDR2 YYNGEE. This CDR3 is CASSVGTSGATEQFF. The CDR3 DNA is TGTGCCAGCAGCGTTGGGACTAGCGGCGCCACAGAGCAGTTCTTC.

This clonotype was seen a handful of times. The J gene is TRBJ1-1, the V gene TRBV19; TRBD1 matches at 7 bases. V lost 6 bases to trimming and J lost 11 bases; unmatched junction nucleotides: 12. Germline V lookup: CDR1 LNHDA, CDR2 SQIVND (reference sequence). CDR3 length equals 13 residues. The CDR3 DNA follows: TGTGCCAGTAGAATTTCACTTGGACAGGCGGCTTTCTTT. Translating gives CASRISLGQAAFF.

In this sample, this clonotype turned up a few times. The chain couples TRBV20-1 to TRBJ1-2; perhaps TRBD1 as D (6 bases). Trimming took off 4 bases at V and 5 bases at J, with 17 bases between the two ends. From germline, CDR1 is DFQATT and CDR2 SNEGSKA (reference sequence). The length of the CDR3 is 14 residues. The CDR3, as DNA: TGCAGTGCTACCCACCAACAGGGACCTTATGGCTACACCTTC. This codes for CSATHQQGPYGYTF.

This clonotype was observed a few times. The rearrangement links TRBV28 to TRBJ2-7, with 8 bases that match TRBD2. The germline CDR1 and CDR2 sequences are MDHEN and SYDVKM. This CDR3 has 13 residues. Trimming cost V 4 bases and J 5 bases; bases outside gene matches: 4. The CDR3 sequence: CASSSRTSHEQYV. The CDR3 DNA follows: TGTGCCAGCAGTTCCCGGACTAGCCACGAGCAGTACGTC.

This chain joins TRBV10-3 and TRBJ1-5; D remains ambiguous. From germline, CDR1 is ENHRY and CDR2 SYGVKD. V dropped 6 bases and J dropped 7 bases, with 13 bases sitting between them. The CDR3 contains 13 residues. The CDR3 bases are TGTGCCATCAGGGAACAACCGGGACAGCCCCAGCATTTT. Its protein product is CAIREQPGQPQHF.

The V and J genes are TRBV20-1 and TRBJ2-4; D is unclear. CDR3 length equals 14 residues. Trimming cost V 5 bases and J 0 bases, with 11 bases left between them. Germline CDR1 is DFQATT and CDR2 is SNEGSKA (reference sequence). Here the CDR3 reads CSAPTGLAKNIQYF. DNA for the CDR3: TGCAGTGCTCCGACCGGTCTAGCCAAAAACATTCAGTACTTC.

This clonotype has just a few counts. The J gene is TRBJ2-5, the V gene TRBV20-1, with D unclear. The CDR3 has 11 amino acids. The V end was cut by 1 base, the J end by 5 bases, with 5 bases between. Germline V gives CDR1 DFQATT, CDR2 SNEGSKA (reference sequence). CDR3 in amino acids: CSARVRETQYF. The CDR3, as DNA: TGCAGTGCTAGAGTCCGGGAGACCCAGTACTTC.

V is TRBV5-1 and J is TRBJ1-1; D call uncertain. The CDR3 totals 14 residues. Trimming removed 5 bases at V and 0 bases at J, with 11 bases between. The germline gives CDR1 SGHRS, CDR2 YFSETQ. This chain's CDR3 is CASRIQPMNTEAFF. The CDR3 DNA sequence: TGCGCCAGCAGAATCCAGCCCATGAACACTGAAGCTTTCTTT. Full variable domain (remainder filled in from reference TRBV5-1 and TRBJ1-1): KAGVTQTPRYLIKTRGQQVTLSCSPISGHRSVSWYQQTPGQGLQFLFEYFSETQRNKGNFPGRFSGRQFSNSRSEMNVSTLELGDSALYLCASRIQPMNTEAFFGQGTRLTVV.

This clonotype turned up a few times. The chain links TRBV7-2 to TRBJ1-2; 8 bases line up with TRBD1. The length of the CDR3 is 17 residues. Germline CDR1 is SGHTA and CDR2 is FQGNSA. The ends lost 1 base at V and 3 bases at J; junction bases unmatched: 10. The CDR3 region has the DNA TGTGCCAGCAGCTTAGGGACGACAGGGGCCTACGACTATGGCTACACCTTC. It encodes CASSLGTTGAYDYGYTF.

This clonotype was counted only a few times. V usage is TRBV11-1 and J usage is TRBJ2-7; a possible D gene is TRBD1 (7 bases). Trimming took 5 bases from V and 6 from J, leaving 14 bases between them. Germline CDR1 reads SGHAT; CDR2 reads FQDESV (reference sequence). This CDR3 is 13 amino acids long. Here the CDR3 reads CASSQIQGGEQYF. CDR3 DNA sequence: TGTGCCAGCAGCCAGATCCAGGGGGGCGAGCAGTACTTC. Complete variable domain (other parts from reference TRBV11-1 and TRBJ2-7): EAEVAQSPRYKITEKSQAVAFWCDPISGHATLYWYRQILGQGPELLVQFQDESVVDDSQLPKDRFSAERLKGVDSTLKIQPAELGDSAMYLCASSQIQGGEQYFGPGTRLTVT.

This rearrangement joins TRBV20-1 to TRBJ2-3; 11 bases map to TRBD1. V was pared by 5 bases and J by 1 base, with 8 bases of the junction left unmatched. CDR3 size: 16 residues. CDR1 DFQATT and CDR2 SNEGSKA come from the germline V gene (reference sequence). Here the CDR3 reads CSAAPGQGVGTDTQYF. CDR3 DNA sequence: TGCAGTGCTGCCCCGGGACAGGGGGTGGGCACAGATACGCAGTATTTT.

V is TRBV12-3 or TRBV12-4 and J is TRBJ1-5, with a weak D call TRBD1 (5 bases). V was cut by 7 bases and J by 3 bases, with 10 bases left in between. This CDR3 has 13 amino acids. The DNA of the CDR3 is TGTGCCAGCACCGGAGGGGACAATCAGCCCCAGCATTTT. Protein product: CASTGGDNQPQHF.

This clonotype was counted a few times. The J gene is TRBJ2-5, the V gene TRBV7-2; D ambiguous. With 5 bases removed from V and 4 bases from J, the gap between germline ends came to 11 bases. The CDR3 consists of 13 residues. The germline CDR1 and CDR2 sequences are SGHTA and FQGNSA. CDR3 in amino acids: CASSEGWRETQYF. The CDR3 DNA reads TGTGCCAGCAGCGAAGGGTGGCGAGAGACCCAGTACTTC.

CDR3 nucleotide sequence: TGTGCCAGCAGCACCGGGGCACGAAGCACAGATACGCAGTATTTT. Its protein product is CASSTGARSTDTQYF. This chain links TRBV9 with TRBJ2-3; D may correspond to TRBD1 or TRBD2 (5 bases each). Germline loops: CDR1 SGDLS, CDR2 YYNGEE. This CDR3 has 15 residues. Between the trimmed V and J ends, which lost 4 bases and 0 bases, there was a span of 12 bases. The entire variable domain, with the rest obtained from reference TRBV9 and TRBJ2-3, is as follows: DSGVTQTPKHLITATGQRVTLRCSPRSGDLSVYWYQQSLDQGLQFLIQYYNGEERAKGNILERFSAQQFPDLHSELNLSSLELGDSALYFCASSTGARSTDTQYFGPGTRLTVL.

The V gene is TRBV28, the J gene TRBJ1-2, with 9 bases lining up with TRBD1. V dropped 2 bases and J dropped 13; count of bases not matched to a gene: 5. Germline assignment: CDR1 MDHEN and CDR2 SYDVKM. This CDR3 has 12 residues. CDR3 in amino acids: CASSLRGQGGTF. The CDR3, as DNA: TGTGCCAGCAGTTTACGGGGACAGGGTGGCACCTTC.